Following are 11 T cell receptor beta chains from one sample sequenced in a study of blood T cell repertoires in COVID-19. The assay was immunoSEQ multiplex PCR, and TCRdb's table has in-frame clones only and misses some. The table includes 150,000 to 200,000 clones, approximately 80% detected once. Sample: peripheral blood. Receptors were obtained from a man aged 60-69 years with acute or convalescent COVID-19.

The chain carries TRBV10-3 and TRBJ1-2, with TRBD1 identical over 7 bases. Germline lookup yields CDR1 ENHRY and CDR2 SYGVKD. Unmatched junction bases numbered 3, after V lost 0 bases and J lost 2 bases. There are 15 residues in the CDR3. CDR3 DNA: TGTGCCATCAGTGAGTCGTTAGGGGGCAACTATGGCTACACCTTC. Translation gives CAISESLGGNYGYTF.

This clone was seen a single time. The DNA for the CDR3 is TGTGCCAGCAGCCAGGGACAGCTAAATTCACCCCTCCACTTT. Translation: CASSQGQLNSPLHF. The rearrangement joins TRBV3-1 (or the pseudogene TRBV3-2) to TRBJ1-6; 7 bases are shared with TRBD1. Germline trimming cut 3 bases from V and 7 bases from J; bases unmatched to any gene: 3. Germline V gene data show CDR1 as LGHDT and CDR2 as YNNKEL (reference sequence). This CDR3 has 14 amino acids.

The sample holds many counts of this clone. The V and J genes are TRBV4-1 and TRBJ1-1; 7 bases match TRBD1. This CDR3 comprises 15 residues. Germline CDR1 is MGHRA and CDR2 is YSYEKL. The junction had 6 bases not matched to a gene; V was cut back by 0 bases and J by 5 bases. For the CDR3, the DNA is TGCGCCAGCAGCCAAGAAGAAGGGGGCGCGACTGAAGCTTTCTTT. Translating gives CASSQEEGGATEAFF.

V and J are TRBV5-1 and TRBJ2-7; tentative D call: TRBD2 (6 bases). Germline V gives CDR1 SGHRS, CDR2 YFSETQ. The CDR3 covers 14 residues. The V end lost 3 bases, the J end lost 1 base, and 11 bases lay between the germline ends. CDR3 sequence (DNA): TGCGCCAGCAGCTCGGGGGTCCCATCCTACGAGCAGTACTTC. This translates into CASSSGVPSYEQYF.

As DNA, the CDR3 is TGTGCCTGGGAGAGGGGGGAAAAACTGTTTTTT. As protein: CAWERGEKLFF. V and J are TRBV30 and TRBJ1-4, with D possibly TRBD1 on 6 matching bases. This CDR3 comprises 11 residues. Trimming pared 5 bases from V and 8 bases from J, leaving 9 bases between. CDR1 GTSNPN and CDR2 SVGIG come from the germline V gene (reference sequence). The entire variable domain, with the rest obtained from reference TRBV30 and TRBJ1-4, is as follows: SQTIHQWPATLVQPVGSPLSLECTVEGTSNPNLYWYRQAAGRGLQLLFYSVGIGQISSEVPQNLSASRPQDRQFILSSKKLLLSDSGFYLCAWERGEKLFFGSGTQLSVL.

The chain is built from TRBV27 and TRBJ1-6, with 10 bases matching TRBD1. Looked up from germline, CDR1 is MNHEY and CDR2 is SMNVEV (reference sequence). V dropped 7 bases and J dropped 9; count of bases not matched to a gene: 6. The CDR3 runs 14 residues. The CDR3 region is CASTGTGVISPLHF. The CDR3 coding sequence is TGTGCCAGCACGGGGACAGGGGTGATTTCACCCCTCCACTTT.

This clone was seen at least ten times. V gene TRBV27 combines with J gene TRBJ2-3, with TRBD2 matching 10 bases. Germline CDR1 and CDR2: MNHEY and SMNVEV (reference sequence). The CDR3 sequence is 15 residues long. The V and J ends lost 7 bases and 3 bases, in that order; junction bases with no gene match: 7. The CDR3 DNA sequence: TGTGCCAGCAAACCAAATAGCGGGGGGACAGATACGCAGTATTTT. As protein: CASKPNSGGTDTQYF.

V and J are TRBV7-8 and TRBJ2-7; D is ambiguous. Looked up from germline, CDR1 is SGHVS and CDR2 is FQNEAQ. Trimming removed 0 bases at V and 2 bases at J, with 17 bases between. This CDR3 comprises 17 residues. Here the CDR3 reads CASSLAEPGLRTYEQYF. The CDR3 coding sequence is TGTGCCAGCAGCTTAGCTGAGCCAGGCCTCCGAACCTACGAGCAGTACTTC.

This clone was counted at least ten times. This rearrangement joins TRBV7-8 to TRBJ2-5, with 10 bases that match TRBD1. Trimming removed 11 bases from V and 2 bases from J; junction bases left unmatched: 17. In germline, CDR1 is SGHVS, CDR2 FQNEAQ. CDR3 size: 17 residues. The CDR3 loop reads CASHRDRGRVPQETQYF. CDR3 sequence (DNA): TGTGCCTCCCATAGGGACAGGGGAAGGGTCCCACAAGAGACCCAGTACTTC.

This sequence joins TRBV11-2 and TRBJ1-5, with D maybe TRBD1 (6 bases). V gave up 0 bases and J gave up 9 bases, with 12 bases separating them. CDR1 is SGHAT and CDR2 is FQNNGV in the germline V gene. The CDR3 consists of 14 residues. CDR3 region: CASSLEQGIRPQHF. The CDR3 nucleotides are TGTGCCAGCAGCTTAGAGCAGGGGATTAGGCCCCAGCATTTT.

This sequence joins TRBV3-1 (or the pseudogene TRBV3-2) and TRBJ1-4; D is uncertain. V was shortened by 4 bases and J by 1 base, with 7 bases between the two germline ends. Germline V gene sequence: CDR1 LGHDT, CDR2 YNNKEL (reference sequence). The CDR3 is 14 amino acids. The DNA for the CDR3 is TGTGCCAGCAGCCCGGGAGGAACTAATGAAAAACTGTTTTTT. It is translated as CASSPGGTNEKLFF.